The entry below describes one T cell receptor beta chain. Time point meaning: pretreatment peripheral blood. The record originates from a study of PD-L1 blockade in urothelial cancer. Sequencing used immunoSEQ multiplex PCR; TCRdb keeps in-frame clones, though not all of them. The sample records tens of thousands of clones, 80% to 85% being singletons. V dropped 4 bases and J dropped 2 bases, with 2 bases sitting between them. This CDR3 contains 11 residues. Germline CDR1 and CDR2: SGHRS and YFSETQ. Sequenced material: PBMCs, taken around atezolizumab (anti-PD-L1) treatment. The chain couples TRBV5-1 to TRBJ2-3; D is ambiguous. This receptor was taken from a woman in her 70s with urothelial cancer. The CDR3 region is CASSLTDTQYF. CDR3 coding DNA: TGCGCCAGCAGCCTCACAGATACGCAGTATTTT.